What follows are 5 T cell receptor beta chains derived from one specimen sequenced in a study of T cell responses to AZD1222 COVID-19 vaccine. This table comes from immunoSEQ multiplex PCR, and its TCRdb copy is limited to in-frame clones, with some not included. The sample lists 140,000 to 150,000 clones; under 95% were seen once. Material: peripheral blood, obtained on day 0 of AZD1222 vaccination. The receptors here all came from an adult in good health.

As DNA, the CDR3 is TGTGCCAGCAGCCCCACGAAACTAGCGGTAGGGGAGACCCAGTACTTC. Translating it yields CASSPTKLAVGETQYF. This chain uses TRBV11-2 with TRBJ2-5; 8 bases agree with TRBD2. CDR3 length: 16 residues. CDR1 and CDR2 from the germline V gene are SGHAT and FQNNGV. V was clipped by 5 bases and J by 5 bases; unmatched bases: 13.

CDR3 in amino acids: CSASKGGRAFF. DNA for the CDR3: TGCAGTGCTAGTAAAGGGGGGAGAGCTTTCTTT. The V and J genes are TRBV20-1 and TRBJ1-1; D is perhaps TRBD1 (6 bases). The CDR3 loop spans 11 amino acids. Per the germline V gene, CDR1 is DFQATT and CDR2 is SNEGSKA (reference sequence). Trimming took 3 bases from V and 10 from J, leaving 12 bases between them.

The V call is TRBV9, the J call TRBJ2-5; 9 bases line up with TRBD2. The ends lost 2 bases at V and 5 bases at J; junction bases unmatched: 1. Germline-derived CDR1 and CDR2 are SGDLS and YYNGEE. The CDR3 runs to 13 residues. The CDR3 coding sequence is TGTGCCAGCAGCGTGCGGGGGGGCGAGACCCAGTACTTC. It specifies CASSVRGGETQYF.

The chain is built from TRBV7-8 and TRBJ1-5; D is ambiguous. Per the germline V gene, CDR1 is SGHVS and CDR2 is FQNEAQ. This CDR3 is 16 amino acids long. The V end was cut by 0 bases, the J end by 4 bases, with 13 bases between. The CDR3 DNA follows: TGTGCCAGCAGCTTAGCTGGCAGGTCTTCGAATCAGCCCCAGCATTTT. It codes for CASSLAGRSSNQPQHF.

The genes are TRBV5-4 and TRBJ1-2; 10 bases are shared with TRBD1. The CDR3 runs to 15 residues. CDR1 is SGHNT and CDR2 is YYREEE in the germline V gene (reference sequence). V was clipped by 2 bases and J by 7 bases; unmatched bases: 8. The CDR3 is CASSFTGTGEVGYTF. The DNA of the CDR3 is TGTGCCAGCAGCTTTACCGGGACAGGGGAGGTTGGCTACACCTTC.